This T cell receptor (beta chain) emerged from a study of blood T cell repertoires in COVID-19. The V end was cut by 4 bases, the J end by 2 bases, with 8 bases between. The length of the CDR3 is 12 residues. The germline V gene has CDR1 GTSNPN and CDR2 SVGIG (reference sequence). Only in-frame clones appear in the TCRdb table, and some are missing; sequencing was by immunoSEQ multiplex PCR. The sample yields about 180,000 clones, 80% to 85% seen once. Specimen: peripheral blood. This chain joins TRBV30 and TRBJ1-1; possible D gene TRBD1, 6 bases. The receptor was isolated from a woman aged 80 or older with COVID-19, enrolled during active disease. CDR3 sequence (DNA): TGTGCCTGGAACAGGGTTAACACTGAAGCTTTCTTT. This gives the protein CAWNRVNTEAFF.